A selection of T cell receptor beta chains follows, all from one sample in a study of T-cell memory formation after mild COVID-19. TCRdb reanalysed the 5' RACE reads using MiXCR and keeps one entry per CDR3 protein. This table has 450,000 to 650,000 distinct CDR3 sequences, over 15% appearing once. Sequenced input: PBMCs or a T cell subset sorted from them (not recorded which). These receptors were taken from an adult woman who had mild COVID-19 (a few samples of this study predate the infection). Cell type and time point are not known. The CDR3 runs from the conserved cysteine through the conserved F or W. Fields, in order: V gene, clone size, J gene, D gene, CDR3 DNA, CDR3 protein. The D gene is left open where the match is weak. Clone size is given for some rows only: seen once, a few or many times, or a class if the clone is expanded.

TRBV6-1	NA	TRBJ1-2	NA	TGTGCCAGCAGTGAACCCCGGACGAATGGCTACACCTTC	CASSEPRTNGYTF
TRBV6-2/TRBV6-3	NA	TRBJ1-2	TRBD1	TGTGCCAGCAGTGAATTCGGGACAGGGAGAAACTATGGCTACACCTTC	CASSEFGTGRNYGYTF
TRBV5-1	NA	TRBJ2-1	NA	TGCGCCAGCAGCCCGACAGTCAGGAACTCCCACAAGAGCTCCTACAATGAGCAGTTCTTC	CASSPTVRNSHKSSYNEQFF
TRBV6-5	NA	TRBJ2-3	NA	TGTGCCAGCAGTTACTCGGCCGGGCCCACAGATACGCAGTATTTT	CASSYSAGPTDTQYF
TRBV7-2	NA	TRBJ2-5	NA	TGTGCCAGCAGCTTGTCGGGAACAGGGCTGGAGACCCAGTACTTC	CASSLSGTGLETQYF
TRBV19	NA	TRBJ2-4	NA	TGTGCCAGTAGTATAGTCCCCGGGTCCTTCAAAAACATTCAGTACTTC	CASSIVPGSFKNIQYF
TRBV5-4	few	TRBJ2-3	TRBD1	TGTGCCAGCAGCAATACCCAGGGGGCCCGCCCAGATACGCAGTATTTT	CASSNTQGARPDTQYF
TRBV30	NA	TRBJ1-2	NA	TGTGCCTGGAGTGTACTTGACCTCTATGGCTACACCTTC	CAWSVLDLYGYTF
TRBV4-3	few	TRBJ2-2	TRBD2	TGCGCCAGCAGCCAAGATTACCCTTCCAGCGGGAAGAACACCGGGGAGCTGTTTTTT	CASSQDYPSSGKNTGELFF
TRBV12-3/TRBV12-4	NA	TRBJ2-3	NA	TGTGCCAGCAGTTTCGCGGGAAGGCCAGATACGCAGTATTTT	CASSFAGRPDTQYF
TRBV7-9	many	TRBJ1-1	NA	TGTGCCAGCAGCTCCAGGGAGAACACTGAAGCTTTCTTT	CASSSRENTEAFF
TRBV11-3	NA	TRBJ2-1	NA	TGTGCCAGCAGCTGGAGGGCGATCGTCAATGAGCAGTTCTTC	CASSWRAIVNEQFF
TRBV7-9	NA	TRBJ2-2	NA	TGTGCCAGCAGCCCGACGGGGCCTGAGAACACCGGGGAGCTGTTTTTT	CASSPTGPENTGELFF
TRBV5-1	NA	TRBJ1-2	TRBD1	TGCGCCAGCAGCTTGAGTGGACAGGCGGCCTATGGCTACACCTTC	CASSLSGQAAYGYTF
TRBV5-1	once	TRBJ2-5	NA	TGCGCCAGCAGCTACCTGGGGCAAGAGACCCAGTACTTC	CASSYLGQETQYF
TRBV12-3/TRBV12-4	NA	TRBJ2-5	TRBD2	TGTGCCAGCAGTTTCCAGCGGGGGCTTCCTCGAGAGACCCAGTACTTC	CASSFQRGLPRETQYF
TRBV27	few	TRBJ2-1	NA	TGTGCCAGCAGTTTAGACTCACACTCCTACAATGAGCAGTTCTTC	CASSLDSHSYNEQFF
TRBV9	few	TRBJ2-5	TRBD2	TGTGCCAGCAGCGTGACTAGCGGGGGGCGTCAAGAGACCCAGTACTTC	CASSVTSGGRQETQYF
TRBV7-9	few	TRBJ2-1	NA	TGTGCCAGCAGCCGCGTCCTAGGGGCCGACAATGAGCAGTTCTTC	CASSRVLGADNEQFF
TRBV7-6	NA	TRBJ2-6	NA	TGTGCCAGCAGCACTCGACAGATATCCTCTGGGGCCAACGTCCTGACTTTC	CASSTRQISSGANVLTF
TRBV18	few	TRBJ1-2	TRBD1	TGTGCCAGCTCATCTCAGCCGGGACAGGGAGCGGATGGCTACACCTTC	CASSSQPGQGADGYTF
TRBV18	NA	TRBJ2-1	TRBD2	TGTGCCAGCTCACCACCGAACGGGAGGAGCTCCTACAATGAGCAGTTCTTC	CASSPPNGRSSYNEQFF
TRBV6-6	few	TRBJ2-1	TRBD2	TGTGCCAGCTCCAAAGGAGGACTAGCGGCATACAATGAGCAGTTCTTC	CASSKGGLAAYNEQFF
TRBV29-1	few	TRBJ2-7	NA	TGCAGCGCTAGGGTCGGGCCCTACGAGCAGTACTTC	CSARVGPYEQYF
TRBV4-3	NA	TRBJ2-1	TRBD2	TGCGCCAGCAGTAAGACTAGCGGGGCCTACAATGAGCAGTTCTTC	CASSKTSGAYNEQFF